Listed here are 32 T cell receptor beta chains from one sample, sequenced in a study of blood T cell repertoires in COVID-19. Method: immunoSEQ multiplex PCR; TCRdb's copy keeps in-frame clones and lacks some. Of 150,000 to 200,000 clones in the sample, around four fifths were seen once. The specimen was peripheral blood. Source of these receptors: a woman aged 70 to 79 with COVID-19, enrolled during active disease.

The chain has TRBV5-1 and TRBJ1-1; 8 bases are a match to TRBD1. Germline CDR1 SGHRS, CDR2 YFSETQ. This CDR3 contains 17 residues. V dropped 0 bases and J dropped 5; count of bases not matched to a gene: 12. The CDR3 protein is CASSLAGRDRGDTEAFF. CDR3 in DNA: TGCGCCAGCAGCTTGGCCGGAAGAGACAGGGGCGATACTGAAGCTTTCTTT.

The V call is TRBV7-7, the J call TRBJ1-1, with D perhaps TRBD1 (5 bases). Germline CDR1 is SSHAT and CDR2 is FNYEAQ (reference sequence). Trimming stripped 7 bases from V and 7 bases from J, with 10 bases between. The CDR3 length is 11 residues. The CDR3 region is CASTGDSEAFF. CDR3 in DNA: TGTGCCAGCACCGGAGACAGTGAAGCTTTCTTT.

The V call is TRBV6-5, the J call TRBJ2-1; 8 positions agree with TRBD2. J lost 0 bases, V lost 2 bases, and 0 bases had no gene match. Germline CDR1 and CDR2: MNHEY and SVGAGI. The CDR3 consists of 15 residues. For the CDR3, the DNA is TGTGCCAGCAGTTACCTAGCGGGCTCCTACAATGAGCAGTTCTTC. Its protein product is CASSYLAGSYNEQFF.

The chain combines TRBV3-1 (or the pseudogene TRBV3-2) with TRBJ1-4, with 7 nucleotides matching TRBD1. From germline, CDR1 is LGHDT and CDR2 YNNKEL (reference sequence). This CDR3 is built from 14 residues. The trim removed 4 bases at V and 8 bases at J, leaving 7 bases unmatched. This CDR3 reads CASSLRDSYEKLFF. The CDR3 bases are TGTGCCAGCAGCCTCCGGGACAGTTACGAAAAACTGTTTTTT.

The chain has TRBV30 and TRBJ1-1; D gene ambiguous. This CDR3 has 12 amino acids. V was shortened by 6 bases and J by 1 base, with 9 bases between the two germline ends. In germline, CDR1 is GTSNPN, CDR2 SVGIG (reference sequence). The DNA of the CDR3 is TGTGCCTGTCAAGACAAGAACACTGAAGCTTTCTTT. Translation gives CACQDKNTEAFF.

The chain carries TRBV30 and TRBJ1-6; D is uncertain. Trimming left V 7 bases short and J 2 bases short, with 18 bases between. Germline lookup yields CDR1 GTSNPN and CDR2 SVGIG (reference sequence). The CDR3 is 16 amino acids. The CDR3 DNA follows: TGTGCCTCCGGAGGAAGAAACCCCCCCTATAATTCACCCCTCCACTTT. Residues: CASGGRNPPYNSPLHF.

This clone was detected only once. J is TRBJ2-3 and V is TRBV28; 8 nucleotides align to TRBD2. This CDR3 has 16 residues. Germline V lookup: CDR1 MDHEN, CDR2 SYDVKM. V lost 6 bases and J lost 3; bases outside the gene matches: 11. In DNA form, the CDR3 reads TGTGCCAGCAGCCGTAACGTAGCGGGAAATACAGATACGCAGTATTTT. This translates into CASSRNVAGNTDTQYF. The variable domain in full, completed from reference TRBV28 and TRBJ2-3, reads DVKVTQSSRYLVKRTGEKVFLECVQDMDHENMFWYRQDPGLGLRLIYFSYDVKMKEKGDIPEGYSVSREKKERFSLILESASTNQTSMYLCASSRNVAGNTDTQYFGPGTRLTVL.

The chain links TRBV29-1 to TRBJ2-5; TRBD1 agrees at 8 bases. This CDR3 spans 12 amino acids. The junction had 1 base not matched to a gene; V was cut back by 7 bases and J by 0 bases. In germline, CDR1 is SQVTM, CDR2 ANQGSEA. The CDR3 spells CSADRDQETQYF. The CDR3 nucleotides are TGCAGCGCGGACAGGGACCAAGAGACCCAGTACTTC.

V usage is TRBV9 and J usage is TRBJ1-6; 9 nucleotides match TRBD1. The CDR3 length is 15 residues. Germline CDR1 and CDR2: SGDLS and YYNGEE. Unmatched junction bases numbered 4, after V lost 4 bases and J lost 5 bases. The chain's CDR3 is CASSPRTGDNSPLHF. The DNA for the CDR3 is TGTGCCAGCAGCCCCCGGACAGGGGATAATTCACCCCTCCACTTT.

The J gene is TRBJ1-3, the V gene TRBV3-1 (or the pseudogene TRBV3-2); D is unclear. Trimming left V 2 bases short and J 3 bases short, with 5 bases between. CDR1 and CDR2 (germline): LGHDT, YNNKEL (reference sequence). The length of the CDR3 is 13 residues. The CDR3 is CASSQQDGNTIYF. CDR3 nucleotide sequence: TGTGCCAGCAGCCAACAGGATGGAAACACCATATATTTT.

V is TRBV9 and J is TRBJ2-5; D perhaps matches TRBD2 (6 bases). CDR1 is SGDLS, CDR2 YYNGEE, per germline. This CDR3 has 15 amino acids. Trimming removed 2 bases from V and 5 bases from J, with 16 bases in between. Here the CDR3 reads CASSVFGTSGETQYF. CDR3 in DNA: TGTGCCAGCAGCGTTTTCGGGACTTCGGGGGAGACCCAGTACTTC.

The chain links TRBV6-5 to TRBJ2-3; 7 bases map to TRBD1. The CDR3 length is 14 residues. With V trimmed by 10 bases and J by 2 bases, 9 bases remained unmatched. The germline V gene has CDR1 MNHEY and CDR2 SVGAGI. The CDR3 loop is CAIHRGGLTDTQYF. CDR3 DNA sequence: TGTGCCATTCACAGGGGTGGGCTCACAGATACGCAGTATTTT.

J is TRBJ2-2 and V is TRBV7-3, with TRBD1 as a possible D gene (6 bases). The V and J ends lost 6 bases and 7 bases respectively, with 15 bases between them. Per germline, CDR1 SGHTA and CDR2 FQGTGA. This CDR3 region has 14 residues. CDR3 sequence (DNA): TGTGCCAGCAGTATCACAGGGTCGGGCGGGGAGCTGTTTTTT. Amino acid sequence: CASSITGSGGELFF. The full variable domain, its missing parts supplied by reference TRBV7-3 and TRBJ2-2, is GAGVSQTPSNKVTEKGKYVELRCDPISGHTALYWYRQSLGQGPEFLIYFQGTGAADDSGLPNDRFFAVRPEGSVSTLKIQRTERGDSAVYLCASSITGSGGELFFGEGSRLTVL.

This chain uses TRBV27 with TRBJ2-3, with D possibly being TRBD1 (7 bases). Germline CDR1 MNHEY, CDR2 SMNVEV (reference sequence). Trimming took off 7 bases at V and 4 bases at J, with 24 bases between the two ends. This CDR3 has 17 residues. The CDR3 region has the DNA TGTGCCAGCAATAAAGGGACAGCCGGGAGATTCCCAGATACGCAGTATTTT. Its protein product is CASNKGTAGRFPDTQYF.

This clone has a handful of counts. DNA of the CDR3: TGCGCCAGCGGTCCAAAAGTTGGGCCCTACGAGCAGTACTTC. Its translation: CASGPKVGPYEQYF. The V call is TRBV5-1, the J call TRBJ2-7, with D hard to call. This CDR3 comprises 14 residues. Germline CDR1 SGHRS, CDR2 YFSETQ. Deletions cut 7 bases from V and 2 bases from J, with 16 bases between.

V gene TRBV10-1 combines with J gene TRBJ2-1; D uncertain. Germline V gene lookup returns CDR1 WNHNN and CDR2 SYGVQD (reference sequence). The CDR3 runs 14 residues. The germline V and J ends were trimmed by 0 bases and 0 bases, with 3 bases remaining between them. The CDR3 DNA sequence: TGCGCCAGCAGTGAGTCCATCTCCTACAATGAGCAGTTCTTC. As protein: CASSESISYNEQFF.

This clone was counted between two and nine times. This chain connects TRBV19 to TRBJ2-7, with unresolved D. The germline V gene encodes CDR1 LNHDA and CDR2 SQIVND (reference sequence). The V end lost 3 bases, the J end lost 0 bases, and 12 bases lay between the germline ends. This CDR3 is 15 amino acids long. CDR3 region: CASSIQAGSSYEQYF. Here the CDR3 DNA reads TGTGCCAGTAGTATCCAGGCAGGTTCCTCCTACGAGCAGTACTTC.

The chain couples TRBV5-1 to TRBJ2-2; tentatively, D is TRBD1 (5 bases). CDR1 is SGHRS and CDR2 is YFSETQ in the germline V gene. This CDR3 has 15 residues. V was cut by 0 bases and J by 4 bases, with 10 bases left in between. CDR3 sequence (DNA): TGCGCCAGCAGCTTGGTCAGGGCGGCCACCGGGGAGCTGTTTTTT. Residues: CASSLVRAATGELFF. Using reference TRBV5-1 and TRBJ2-2 for the parts outside the CDR3, the full variable domain is KAGVTQTPRYLIKTRGQQVTLSCSPISGHRSVSWYQQTPGQGLQFLFEYFSETQRNKGNFPGRFSGRQFSNSRSEMNVSTLELGDSALYLCASSLVRAATGELFFGEGSRLTVL.

This chain connects TRBV5-1 to TRBJ1-1; D gene ambiguous. This CDR3 region has 13 residues. V was shortened by 4 bases and J by 4 bases, with 11 bases between the two germline ends. Germline V gene lookup returns CDR1 SGHRS and CDR2 YFSETQ. The CDR3, as DNA: TGCGCCAGCAGCCTTTTCCGGGGCACTGAAGCTTTCTTT. As protein: CASSLFRGTEAFF.

This clone was found a few times. The chain links TRBV19 to TRBJ1-1; maybe TRBD1 (5 bases). Germline-derived CDR1 and CDR2 are LNHDA and SQIVND (reference sequence). Trimming stripped 1 base from V and 11 bases from J, with 26 bases between. CDR3 length: 17 amino acids. DNA of the CDR3: TGTGCCAGTAGTATAGCATTGGCAGGGTTACGCGAACGGTCGGCTTTCTTT. Translating gives CASSIALAGLRERSAFF.

This chain joins TRBV5-1 and TRBJ1-1, with TRBD1 matching 8 bases. CDR1 is SGHRS and CDR2 is YFSETQ in the germline V gene. The length of the CDR3 is 17 residues. Unmatched junction bases numbered 10, after V lost 2 bases and J lost 1 base. CDR3 protein: CASSFFLTTGANTEAFF. CDR3 bases: TGCGCCAGCAGCTTCTTTCTTACGACAGGGGCGAACACTGAAGCTTTCTTT.

The table lists this clone with a few counts. The V and J genes are TRBV18 and TRBJ2-2; possible D gene TRBD2, 6 bases. Germline V gene sequence: CDR1 KGHSH, CDR2 LQKENI. The CDR3 contains 12 residues. Trimming took 6 bases from V and 6 from J, leaving 8 bases between them. The CDR3 DNA sequence: TGTGCCAGCTCGGCGGGGCCCGGGGAGCTGTTTTTT. This gives the protein CASSAGPGELFF.

Many counts were recorded for this clone. The chain links TRBV19 to TRBJ2-7; TRBD2 aligns across 7 bases. The trim removed 1 base at V and 2 bases at J, leaving 5 bases unmatched. This CDR3 has 15 residues. The germline CDR1 and CDR2 sequences are LNHDA and SQIVND (reference sequence). The CDR3 region is CASSIARAGTYEQYF. The CDR3 DNA follows: TGTGCCAGTAGTATAGCTCGAGCGGGAACCTACGAGCAGTACTTC.

The rearrangement links TRBV7-3 to TRBJ2-1; TRBD1 aligns across 7 bases. The CDR3 covers 15 residues. Germline V gene data show CDR1 as SGHTA and CDR2 as FQGTGA. Trimming removed 5 bases from V and 6 bases from J; junction bases left unmatched: 10. The CDR3: CASSVQGSEANEQFF. DNA for the CDR3: TGTGCCAGCAGCGTACAGGGGAGCGAGGCCAATGAGCAGTTCTTC.

This chain uses TRBV10-3 with TRBJ1-1, with 8 bases matching TRBD1. Germline trimming cut 6 bases from V and 4 bases from J; bases unmatched to any gene: 4. This CDR3 has 13 amino acids. Germline CDR1 reads ENHRY; CDR2 reads SYGVKD. The CDR3 sequence is CAIRFTGGTEAFF. Written as DNA, the CDR3 is TGTGCCATCAGGTTCACAGGGGGCACTGAAGCTTTCTTT.

V usage is TRBV29-1 and J usage is TRBJ2-2; D may be TRBD2 (5 bases). In germline, CDR1 is SQVTM, CDR2 ANQGSEA. CDR3 length equals 12 residues. V was clipped by 3 bases and J by 5 bases, with 7 bases between them. The CDR3 sequence: CSVEEDTGELFF. The CDR3 region has the DNA TGCAGCGTTGAGGAGGATACCGGGGAGCTGTTTTTT.

V and J are TRBV9 and TRBJ1-3; D gene ambiguous. CDR1 is SGDLS and CDR2 is YYNGEE in the germline V gene. The CDR3 is made up of 15 amino acids. V lost 0 bases and J 4 bases, leaving 11 bases between the germline ends. As DNA, the CDR3 is TGTGCCAGCAGCGTAGTTTCAGGCCCGGGAAACACCATATATTTT. Translated, it gives CASSVVSGPGNTIYF.

V gene TRBV28 combines with J gene TRBJ2-5; D is ambiguous. The CDR3 sequence is 12 residues long. Germline CDR1 reads MDHEN; CDR2 reads SYDVKM. V shed 7 bases and J shed 3 bases, with 9 bases lying between them. CDR3 sequence (DNA): TGTGCCAGCAAGCCAGGCAAAGAGACCCAGTACTTC. Translating it yields CASKPGKETQYF.

The chain links TRBV6-1 to TRBJ1-3, with D perhaps TRBD1 (5 bases). This CDR3 comprises 14 residues. The V end lost 3 bases, the J end lost 4 bases, and 10 bases lay between the germline ends. Germline V gene sequence: CDR1 MNHNS, CDR2 SASEGT. CDR3 sequence (DNA): TGTGCCAGCAGTGATCACAGGCGAGGAAACACCATATATTTT. Amino acids: CASSDHRRGNTIYF.

This chain links TRBV28 with TRBJ1-4; D may be TRBD1 (6 bases). Trimming pared 3 bases from V and 1 base from J, leaving 21 bases between. This CDR3 region has 19 residues. Looked up from germline, CDR1 is MDHEN and CDR2 is SYDVKM. CDR3 DNA: TGTGCCAGCAGTTTTTTGGGGACACGGAAATCAGGAACTAATGAAAAACTGTTTTTT. Amino acids: CASSFLGTRKSGTNEKLFF.

J is TRBJ2-3 and V is TRBV27; 13 nucleotides line up with TRBD2. The CDR3 is made up of 17 amino acids. The V gene end was trimmed by 3 bases and the J gene end by 5 bases; junction bases not matched to a gene: 8. Germline assignment: CDR1 MNHEY and CDR2 SMNVEV (reference sequence). The CDR3 sequence: CASSLDGTSGIQDTQYF. CDR3 DNA: TGTGCCAGCAGTTTGGATGGGACTAGCGGGATCCAAGATACGCAGTATTTT.

The chain recombines TRBV7-3 with TRBJ2-1, with 7 bases identical to TRBD1. This CDR3 has 16 amino acids. The germline gives CDR1 SGHTA, CDR2 FQGTGA. Trimming cost V 2 bases and J 2 bases; bases outside gene matches: 6. The CDR3 region has the DNA TGTGCCAGCAGCTTACGTCAGGGGGTGACCTACAATGAGCAGTTCTTC. Translated, it gives CASSLRQGVTYNEQFF. The entire variable domain, with the rest obtained from reference TRBV7-3 and TRBJ2-1, is as follows: GAGVSQTPSNKVTEKGKYVELRCDPISGHTALYWYRQSLGQGPEFLIYFQGTGAADDSGLPNDRFFAVRPEGSVSTLKIQRTERGDSAVYLCASSLRQGVTYNEQFFGPGTRLTVL.